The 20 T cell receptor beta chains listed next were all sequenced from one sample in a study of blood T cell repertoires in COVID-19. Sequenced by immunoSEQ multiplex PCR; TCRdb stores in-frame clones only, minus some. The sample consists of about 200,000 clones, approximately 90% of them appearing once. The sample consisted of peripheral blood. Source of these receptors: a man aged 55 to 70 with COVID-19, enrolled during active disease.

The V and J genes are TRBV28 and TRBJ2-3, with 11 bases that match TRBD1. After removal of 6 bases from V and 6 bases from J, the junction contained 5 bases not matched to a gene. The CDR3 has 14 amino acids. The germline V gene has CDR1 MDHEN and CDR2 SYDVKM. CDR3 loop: CASSRDRGMDTQYF. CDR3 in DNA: TGTGCCAGCAGCAGGGACAGGGGGATGGATACGCAGTATTTT.

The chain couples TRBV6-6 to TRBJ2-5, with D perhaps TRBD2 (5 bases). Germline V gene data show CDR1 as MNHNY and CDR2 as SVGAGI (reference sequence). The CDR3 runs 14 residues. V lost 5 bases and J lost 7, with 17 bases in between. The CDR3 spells CASSPPTAEGTQYF. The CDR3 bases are TGTGCCAGCAGTCCACCGACCGCCGAGGGGACCCAGTACTTC.

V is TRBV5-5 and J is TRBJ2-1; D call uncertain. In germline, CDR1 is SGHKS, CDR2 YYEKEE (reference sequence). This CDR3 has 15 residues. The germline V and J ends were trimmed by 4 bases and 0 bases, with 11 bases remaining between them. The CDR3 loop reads CASSPVAGSYNEQFF. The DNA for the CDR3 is TGTGCCAGCAGCCCGGTAGCCGGCTCCTACAATGAGCAGTTCTTC.

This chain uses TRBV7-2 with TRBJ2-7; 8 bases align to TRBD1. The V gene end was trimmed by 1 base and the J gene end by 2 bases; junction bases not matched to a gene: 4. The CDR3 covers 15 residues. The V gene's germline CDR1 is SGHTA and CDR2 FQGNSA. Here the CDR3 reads CASSLEAGGPYEQYF. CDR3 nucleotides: TGTGCCAGCAGCTTAGAGGCAGGGGGCCCCTACGAGCAGTACTTC.

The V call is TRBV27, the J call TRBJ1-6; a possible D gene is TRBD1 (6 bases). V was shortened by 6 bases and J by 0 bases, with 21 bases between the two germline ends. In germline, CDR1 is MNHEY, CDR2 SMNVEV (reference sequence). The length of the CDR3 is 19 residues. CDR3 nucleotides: TGTGCCAGCAGGGTGATAGGACAGAGATTGAGCTCCTATAATTCACCCCTCCACTTT. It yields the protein CASRVIGQRLSSYNSPLHF.

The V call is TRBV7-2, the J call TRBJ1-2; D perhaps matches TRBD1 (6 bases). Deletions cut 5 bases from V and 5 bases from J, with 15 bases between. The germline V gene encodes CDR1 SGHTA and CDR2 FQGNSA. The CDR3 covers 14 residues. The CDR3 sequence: CASSQGQGGYGYTF. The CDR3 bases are TGTGCCAGCAGCCAGGGGCAGGGAGGGTATGGCTACACCTTC.

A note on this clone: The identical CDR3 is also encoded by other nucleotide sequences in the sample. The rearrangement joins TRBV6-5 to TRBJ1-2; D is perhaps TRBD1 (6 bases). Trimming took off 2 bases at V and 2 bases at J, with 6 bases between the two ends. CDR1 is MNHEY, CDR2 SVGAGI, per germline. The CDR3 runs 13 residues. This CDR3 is CASSYGGNYGYTF. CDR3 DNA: TGTGCCAGCAGTTACGGGGGCAACTATGGCTACACCTTC.

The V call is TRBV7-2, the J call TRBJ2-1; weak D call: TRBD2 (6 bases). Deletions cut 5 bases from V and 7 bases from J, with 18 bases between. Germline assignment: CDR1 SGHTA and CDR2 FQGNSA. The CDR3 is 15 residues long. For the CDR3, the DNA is TGTGCCAGCAGCCCCCCTGGGGGGATCGTGAATGAGCAGTTCTTC. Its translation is CASSPPGGIVNEQFF.

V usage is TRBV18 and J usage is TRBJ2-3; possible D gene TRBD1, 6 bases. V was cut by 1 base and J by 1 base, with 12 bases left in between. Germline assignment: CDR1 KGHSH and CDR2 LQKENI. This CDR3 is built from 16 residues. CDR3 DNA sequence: TGTGCCAGCTCACCACTTGGGGGCGCCGGCACAGATACGCAGTATTTT. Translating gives CASSPLGGAGTDTQYF. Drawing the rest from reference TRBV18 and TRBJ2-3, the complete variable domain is NAGVMQNPRHLVRRRGQEARLRCSPMKGHSHVYWYRQLPEEGLKFMVYLQKENIIDESGMPKERFSAEFPKEGPSILRIQQVVRGDSAAYFCASSPLGGAGTDTQYFGPGTRLTVL.

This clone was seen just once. The CDR3 loop reads CASTIGTAGLAGDTYNEQFF. The DNA of the CDR3 is TGTGCCAGCACCATAGGTACAGCGGGACTAGCGGGGGATACCTACAATGAGCAGTTCTTC. The chain carries TRBV9 and TRBJ2-1; 14 nucleotides match TRBD2. Germline CDR1 is SGDLS and CDR2 is YYNGEE. There are 20 residues in the CDR3. With 6 bases clipped from V and 2 bases from J, the junction kept 16 bases outside the gene matches.

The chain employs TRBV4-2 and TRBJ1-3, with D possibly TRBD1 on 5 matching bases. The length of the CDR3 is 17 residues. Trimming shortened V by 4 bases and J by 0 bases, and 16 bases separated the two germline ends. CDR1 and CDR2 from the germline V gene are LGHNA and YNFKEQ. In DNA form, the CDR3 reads TGTGCCAGCAGCCGCGGAGGGGCCGAGGGCTCTGGAAACACCATATATTTT. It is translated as CASSRGGAEGSGNTIYF.

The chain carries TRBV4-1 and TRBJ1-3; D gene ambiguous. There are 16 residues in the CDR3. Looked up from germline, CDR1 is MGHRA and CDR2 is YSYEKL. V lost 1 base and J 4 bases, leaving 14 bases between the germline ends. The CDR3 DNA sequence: TGCGCCAGCAGCCAAGGGGATTCAGGAGGCGGAAACACCATATATTTT. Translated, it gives CASSQGDSGGGNTIYF.

In DNA form, the CDR3 reads TGTGCCAGCAGCCTTTCAGGGAGGTCTGGAAACACCATATATTTT. Translated: CASSLSGRSGNTIYF. This chain connects TRBV3-1 (or the pseudogene TRBV3-2) to TRBJ1-3; the D gene is possibly TRBD1 (5 bases). V lost 4 bases and J lost 1, with 11 bases in between. The CDR3 consists of 15 residues. CDR1 is LGHDT and CDR2 is YNNKEL in the germline V gene (reference sequence).

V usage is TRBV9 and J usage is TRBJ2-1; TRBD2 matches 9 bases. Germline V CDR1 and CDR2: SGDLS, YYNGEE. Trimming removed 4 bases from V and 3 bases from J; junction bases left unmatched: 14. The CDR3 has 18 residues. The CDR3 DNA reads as TGTGCCAGCAGCCTCAGAGCGGGGGGCCATAGGAACTACAATGAGCAGTTCTTC. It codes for CASSLRAGGHRNYNEQFF. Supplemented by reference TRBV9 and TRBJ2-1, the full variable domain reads DSGVTQTPKHLITATGQRVTLRCSPRSGDLSVYWYQQSLDQGLQFLIQYYNGEERAKGNILERFSAQQFPDLHSELNLSSLELGDSALYFCASSLRAGGHRNYNEQFFGPGTRLTVL.

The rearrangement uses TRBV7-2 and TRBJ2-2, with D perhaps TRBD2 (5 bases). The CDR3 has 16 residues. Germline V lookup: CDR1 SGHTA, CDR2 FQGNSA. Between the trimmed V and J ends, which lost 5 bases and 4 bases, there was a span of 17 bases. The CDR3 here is CASSPPDVGITGELFF. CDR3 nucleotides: TGTGCCAGCAGCCCCCCCGATGTCGGGATCACCGGGGAGCTGTTTTTT.

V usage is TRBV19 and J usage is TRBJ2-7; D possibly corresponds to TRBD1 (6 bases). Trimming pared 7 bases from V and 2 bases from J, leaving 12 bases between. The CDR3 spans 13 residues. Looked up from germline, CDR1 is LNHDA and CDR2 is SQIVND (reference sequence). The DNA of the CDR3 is TGTGCCAGTACCCCAGGGGCAACCTACGAGCAGTACTTC. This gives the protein CASTPGATYEQYF.

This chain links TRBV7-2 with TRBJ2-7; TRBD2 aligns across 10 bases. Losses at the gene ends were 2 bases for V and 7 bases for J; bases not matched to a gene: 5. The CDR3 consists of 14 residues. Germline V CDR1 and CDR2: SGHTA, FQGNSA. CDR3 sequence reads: CASSLTGTSVEQYF. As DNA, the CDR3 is TGTGCCAGCAGCTTAACCGGGACTAGCGTGGAGCAGTACTTC.

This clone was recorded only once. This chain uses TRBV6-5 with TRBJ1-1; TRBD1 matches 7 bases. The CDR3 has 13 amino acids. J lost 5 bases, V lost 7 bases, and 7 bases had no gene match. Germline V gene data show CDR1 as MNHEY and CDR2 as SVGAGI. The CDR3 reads CASKGAGVTEAFF. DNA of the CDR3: TGTGCCAGCAAGGGGGCCGGGGTGACTGAAGCTTTCTTT.

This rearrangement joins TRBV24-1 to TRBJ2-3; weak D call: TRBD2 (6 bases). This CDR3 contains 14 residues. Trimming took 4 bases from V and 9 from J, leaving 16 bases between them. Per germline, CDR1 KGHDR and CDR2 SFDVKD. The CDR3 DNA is TGTGCCACCAGTGACGGGGGACCTCCTGAGACGCAGTATTTT. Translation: CATSDGGPPETQYF.

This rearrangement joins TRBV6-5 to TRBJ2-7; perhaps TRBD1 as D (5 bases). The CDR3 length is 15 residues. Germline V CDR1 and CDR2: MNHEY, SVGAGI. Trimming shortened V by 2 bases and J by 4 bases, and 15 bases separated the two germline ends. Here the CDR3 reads CASSYQGGESYEQYF. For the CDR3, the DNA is TGTGCCAGCAGTTACCAGGGTGGGGAAAGTTACGAGCAGTACTTC.